These 18 T cell receptor beta chains share one sample of origin, sequenced in a study of control samples from healthy donors and cancer patients. Assay: immunoSEQ multiplex PCR; the TCRdb copy retains only in-frame clones and omits some. The sample gives roughly 130,000 clones, about 95% of which show up once; 3.5% to 4% is in the top ten. The sequencing input was blood. The receptors originated from a man aged 30 to 45 in good health.

The chain uses TRBV6-1 and TRBJ2-7; D perhaps matches TRBD2 (5 bases). Germline CDR1 reads MNHNS; CDR2 reads SASEGT. Trimming removed 1 base at V and 3 bases at J, with 16 bases between. The CDR3 totals 16 residues. The DNA of the CDR3 is TGTGCCAGCAGTGAAGAAGGGCGGGCGACCCGCTACGAGCAGTACTTC. Residues: CASSEEGRATRYEQYF.

The rearrangement links TRBV7-2 to TRBJ2-5; D assignment may be TRBD1 or TRBD2 (5 bases each). The ends were cut back, 2 bases at V and 5 bases at J, with 12 bases in the middle. The CDR3 consists of 14 residues. Germline V gene sequence: CDR1 SGHTA, CDR2 FQGNSA. The CDR3 is CASSLWGPRETQYF. DNA for the CDR3: TGTGCCAGCAGCTTATGGGGACCGAGGGAGACCCAGTACTTC. The complete variable domain, with remaining parts taken from reference TRBV7-2 and TRBJ2-5, reads GAGVSQSPSNKVTEKGKDVELRCDPISGHTALYWYRQSLGQGLEFLIYFQGNSAPDKSGLPSDRFSAERTGGSVSTLTIQRTQQEDSAVYLCASSLWGPRETQYFGPGTRLLVL.

About this clone itself: At one boundary the junction diverges from the germline segment, which might be a read error. CDR3 bases: TGCGCCAGCAGCTCCCAGGGGACACCGAACGCCGGGGAGCTGTTTTTT. Residues: CASSSQGTPNAGELFF. The chain links TRBV5-1 to TRBJ2-2, with a weak D call TRBD1 (6 bases). Per germline, CDR1 SGHRS and CDR2 YFSETQ. The CDR3 runs to 16 residues.

The chain carries TRBV9 and TRBJ2-1, with D perhaps being TRBD1 or TRBD2 (6 bases each). The germline gives CDR1 SGDLS, CDR2 YYNGEE. The CDR3 runs 13 residues. V dropped 3 bases and J dropped 7 bases, with 11 bases sitting between them. This CDR3 reads CASSGGAQNEQFF. As DNA, the CDR3 is TGTGCCAGCAGCGGGGGGGCCCAGAATGAGCAGTTCTTC.

V and J are TRBV9 and TRBJ2-5, with 8 positions matching TRBD1. This CDR3 has 15 residues. The V gene end was trimmed by 1 base and the J gene end by 5 bases; junction bases not matched to a gene: 7. Germline V lookup: CDR1 SGDLS, CDR2 YYNGEE. This CDR3 is CASSVNPTGAETQYF. CDR3 coding DNA: TGTGCCAGCAGCGTAAACCCGACAGGGGCCGAGACCCAGTACTTC.

The chain employs TRBV29-1 and TRBJ2-3; 9 nucleotides agree with TRBD2. V shed 3 bases, J shed 4 bases, and the junction held 8 bases outside the gene matches. Germline V gene sequence: CDR1 SQVTM, CDR2 ANQGSEA. This CDR3 spans 15 amino acids. DNA of the CDR3: TGCAGCGTTGACGAGCAAGCGGGGGGCTCAGATACGCAGTATTTT. Translation: CSVDEQAGGSDTQYF.

The chain links TRBV7-8 to TRBJ1-2, with D possibly matching TRBD1 (5 bases). Trimming shortened V by 6 bases and J by 4 bases, and 15 bases separated the two germline ends. The V gene's germline CDR1 is SGHVS and CDR2 FQNEAQ. CDR3 length: 14 residues. The CDR3 coding sequence is TGTGCCAGCAGTCCATTCGGGGGAGGCTATGGCTACACCTTC. Its translation: CASSPFGGGYGYTF.

The DNA for the CDR3 is TGTGCCAGCAGTTGGACCGGGACAGACTATAATTCACCCCTCCACTTT. Its protein product is CASSWTGTDYNSPLHF. The chain joins TRBV6-2 or TRBV6-3 to TRBJ1-6, with 7 bases aligning to TRBD1. V was clipped by 4 bases and J by 3 bases; unmatched bases: 6. The CDR3 loop spans 16 amino acids. CDR1 and CDR2 from the germline V gene are MNHEY and SVGEGT.

The gene calls are TRBV28 and TRBJ1-2; D call uncertain. The germline V and J ends were trimmed by 6 bases and 1 base, with 12 bases remaining between them. Per germline, CDR1 MDHEN and CDR2 SYDVKM. The CDR3 sequence is 14 residues long. The CDR3 DNA is TGTGCCAGCAGATCACGAGGTATTAACTATGGCTACACCTTC. Translation gives CASRSRGINYGYTF.

This rearrangement joins TRBV6-5 to TRBJ2-1; D unclear. This CDR3 spans 14 amino acids. Trimming stripped 4 bases from V and 7 bases from J, with 14 bases between. Germline CDR1 is MNHEY and CDR2 is SVGAGI. The CDR3: CASSSALMGNEQFF. As DNA, the CDR3 is TGTGCCAGCAGTTCGGCTTTAATGGGGAATGAGCAGTTCTTC.

The chain has TRBV6-6 and TRBJ1-2; D possibly corresponds to TRBD1 (6 bases). The CDR3 has 13 residues. Germline lookup yields CDR1 MNHNY and CDR2 SVGAGI (reference sequence). The V end lost 5 bases, the J end lost 6 bases, and 13 bases lay between the germline ends. CDR3 loop: CASSPKQGHGYTF. The CDR3 DNA follows: TGTGCCAGCAGTCCCAAACAGGGCCATGGCTACACCTTC.

The chain is built from TRBV9 and TRBJ2-3; weak D call: TRBD2 (5 bases). Germline V gives CDR1 SGDLS, CDR2 YYNGEE. V was clipped by 4 bases and J by 1 base, with 13 bases between them. CDR3 length: 15 amino acids. The DNA for the CDR3 is TGTGCCAGCAGCCTTTCTAGCTCTCGCACAGATACGCAGTATTTT. It yields the protein CASSLSSSRTDTQYF.

The chain recombines TRBV3-1 (or the pseudogene TRBV3-2) with TRBJ1-1, with unresolved D. Deletions cut 3 bases from V and 3 bases from J, with 5 bases between. Germline lookup yields CDR1 LGHDT and CDR2 YNNKEL (reference sequence). CDR3 size: 12 residues. CDR3 nucleotide sequence: TGTGCCAGCAGCCAGGGGTACACTGAAGCTTTCTTT. Amino acid sequence: CASSQGYTEAFF.

The CDR3 reads CASSYGSSNYGYTF. The CDR3 DNA is TGTGCCAGCAGTTACGGCAGCTCTAACTATGGCTACACCTTC. The chain recombines TRBV6-2 or TRBV6-3 with TRBJ1-2; no definite D call. V gave up 2 bases and J gave up 0 bases, with 7 bases separating them. CDR3 size: 14 residues. Germline CDR1 MNHEY, CDR2 SVGEGT.

This clone has a single count. The V and J genes are TRBV19 and TRBJ1-1, with D uncertain. The CDR3 is 14 amino acids. Germline V gene lookup returns CDR1 LNHDA and CDR2 SQIVND (reference sequence). With 3 bases removed from V and 1 base from J, the gap between germline ends came to 9 bases. The CDR3 nucleotides read TGTGCCAGTAGTATCGGACTGACGAACACTGAAGCTTTCTTT. Residues: CASSIGLTNTEAFF.

This clone was counted a single time. V and J are TRBV7-9 and TRBJ2-3; TRBD2 matches 14 bases. CDR1 and CDR2 (germline): SEHNR, FQNEAQ (reference sequence). The CDR3 extends over 18 amino acids. The J segment lost 6 bases and the V segment lost 1 base, leaving 9 bases of the junction unmatched. CDR3 sequence reads: CASSLVGLTSGGADTQYF. As DNA, the CDR3 is TGTGCCAGCAGCTTAGTCGGCCTGACTAGCGGGGGGGCGGATACGCAGTATTTT.

This clone was counted once. The gene calls are TRBV11-2 and TRBJ2-1; possible D gene TRBD1, 6 bases. With 1 base removed from V and 1 base from J, the gap between germline ends came to 8 bases. The CDR3 has 15 amino acids. Germline V CDR1 and CDR2: SGHAT, FQNNGV. The CDR3 DNA follows: TGTGCCAGCAGCTTAGTACAGGGATCCTACAATGAGCAGTTCTTC. As protein: CASSLVQGSYNEQFF.

This chain connects TRBV4-3 to TRBJ2-5; a weak D match, TRBD1 (7 bases). From germline, CDR1 is LGHNA and CDR2 YSLEER. The CDR3 runs to 15 residues. The V and J ends lost 4 bases and 3 bases respectively, with 15 bases between them. For the CDR3, the DNA is TGCGCCAGCAGCCGCCGGGGGACAGCTAAAGAGACCCAGTACTTC. This translates into CASSRRGTAKETQYF.